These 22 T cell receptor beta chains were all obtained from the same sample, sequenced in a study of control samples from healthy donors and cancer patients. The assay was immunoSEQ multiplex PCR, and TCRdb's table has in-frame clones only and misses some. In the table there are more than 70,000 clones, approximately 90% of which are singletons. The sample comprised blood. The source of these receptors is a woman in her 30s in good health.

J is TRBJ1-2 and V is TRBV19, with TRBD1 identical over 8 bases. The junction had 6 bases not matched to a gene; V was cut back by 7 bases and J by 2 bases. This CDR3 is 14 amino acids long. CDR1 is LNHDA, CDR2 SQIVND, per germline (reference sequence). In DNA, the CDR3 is TGTGCCAGTAAGGGGGACAGGAGAAACTATGGCTACACCTTC. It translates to CASKGDRRNYGYTF.

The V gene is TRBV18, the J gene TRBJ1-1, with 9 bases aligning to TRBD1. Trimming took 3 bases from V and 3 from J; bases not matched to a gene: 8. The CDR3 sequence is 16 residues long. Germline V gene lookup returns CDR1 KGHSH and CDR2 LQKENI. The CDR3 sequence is CASSPPDRGHHTEAFF. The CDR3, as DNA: TGTGCCAGCTCACCGCCGGACAGGGGTCATCACACTGAAGCTTTCTTT.

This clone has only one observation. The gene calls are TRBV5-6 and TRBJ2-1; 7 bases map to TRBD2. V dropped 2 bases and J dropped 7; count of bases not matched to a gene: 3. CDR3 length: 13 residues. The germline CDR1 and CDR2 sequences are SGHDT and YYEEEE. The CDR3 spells CASSFPGRNEQFF. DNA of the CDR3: TGTGCCAGCAGCTTCCCCGGGAGGAATGAGCAGTTCTTC. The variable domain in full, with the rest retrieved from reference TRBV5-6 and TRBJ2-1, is DAGVTQSPTHLIKTRGQQVTLRCSPKSGHDTVSWYQQALGQGPQFIFQYYEEEERQRGNFPDRFSGHQFPNYSSELNVNALLLGDSALYLCASSFPGRNEQFFGPGTRLTVL.

CDR3: CARPYSGTGGAYEQYF. The CDR3 DNA sequence: TGCGCCAGGCCCTATTCCGGGACAGGGGGCGCCTACGAGCAGTACTTC. The chain combines TRBV10-1 with TRBJ2-7; 12 nucleotides agree with TRBD1. Unmatched junction bases numbered 11, after V lost 9 bases and J lost 2 bases. Germline CDR1 reads WNHNN; CDR2 reads SYGVQD (reference sequence). CDR3 length: 16 residues.

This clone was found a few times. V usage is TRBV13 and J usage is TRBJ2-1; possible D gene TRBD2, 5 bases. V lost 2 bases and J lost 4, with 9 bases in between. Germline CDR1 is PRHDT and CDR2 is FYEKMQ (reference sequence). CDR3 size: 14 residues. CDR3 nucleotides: TGTGCCAGCAGCTTACAAGGGAGATACAATGAGCAGTTCTTC. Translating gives CASSLQGRYNEQFF.

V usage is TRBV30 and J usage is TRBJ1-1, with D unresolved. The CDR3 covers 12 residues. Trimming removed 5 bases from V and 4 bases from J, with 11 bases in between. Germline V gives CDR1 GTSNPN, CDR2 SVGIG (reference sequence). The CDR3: CAWVPGTTEAFF. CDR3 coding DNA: TGTGCCTGGGTCCCCGGCACCACTGAAGCTTTCTTT.

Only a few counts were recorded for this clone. CDR3 coding DNA: TGTGCCAGCAGCTCGGCTTCACCCCTCCACTTT. Translating it yields CASSSASPLHF. The chain joins TRBV7-9 to TRBJ1-6; D is unclear. The V gene's germline CDR1 is SEHNR and CDR2 FQNEAQ (reference sequence). Trimming stripped 4 bases from V and 9 bases from J, with 4 bases between. This CDR3 is built from 11 residues. The full variable domain, rest sourced from reference TRBV7-9 and TRBJ1-6, is DTGVSQNPRHKITKRGQNVTFRCDPISEHNRLYWYRQTLGQGPEFLTYFQNEAQLEKSRLLSDRFSAERPKGSFSTLEIQRTEQGDSAMYLCASSSASPLHFGNGTRLTVT.

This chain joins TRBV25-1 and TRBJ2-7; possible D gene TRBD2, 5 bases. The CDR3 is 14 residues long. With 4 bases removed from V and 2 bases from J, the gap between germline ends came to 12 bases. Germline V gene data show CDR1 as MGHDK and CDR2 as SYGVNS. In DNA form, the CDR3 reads TGTGCCAGCAGTGCAAGACTACCCCCCTACGAGCAGTACTTC. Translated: CASSARLPPYEQYF.

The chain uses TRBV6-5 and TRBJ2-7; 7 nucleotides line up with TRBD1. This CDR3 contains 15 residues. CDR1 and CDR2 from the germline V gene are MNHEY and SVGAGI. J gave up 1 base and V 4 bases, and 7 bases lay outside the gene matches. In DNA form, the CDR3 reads TGTGCCAGCAGTTCTGGACAGGTCTCTTCCTACGAGCAGTACTTC. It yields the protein CASSSGQVSSYEQYF.

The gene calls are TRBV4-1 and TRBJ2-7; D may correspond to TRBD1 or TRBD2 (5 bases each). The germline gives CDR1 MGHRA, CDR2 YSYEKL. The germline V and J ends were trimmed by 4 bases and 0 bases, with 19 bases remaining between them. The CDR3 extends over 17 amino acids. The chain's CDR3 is CASSLKGSGGSSYEQYF. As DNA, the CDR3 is TGCGCCAGCAGCCTCAAGGGTTCTGGGGGAAGCTCCTACGAGCAGTACTTC.

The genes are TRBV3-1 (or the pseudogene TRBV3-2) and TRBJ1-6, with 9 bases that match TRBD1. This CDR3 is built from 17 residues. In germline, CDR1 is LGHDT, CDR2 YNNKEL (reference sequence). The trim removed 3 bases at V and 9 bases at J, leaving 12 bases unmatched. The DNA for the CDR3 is TGTGCCAGCAGCCACTACTCCGACACAGGGGGCGGTTCACCCCTCCACTTT. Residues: CASSHYSDTGGGSPLHF.

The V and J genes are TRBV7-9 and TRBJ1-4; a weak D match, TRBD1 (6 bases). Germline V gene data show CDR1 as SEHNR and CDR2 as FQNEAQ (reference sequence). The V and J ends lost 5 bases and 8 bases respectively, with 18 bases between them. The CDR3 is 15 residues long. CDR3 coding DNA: TGTGCCAGCAGCGCCTATTCAGACCAGGGGGAAAAACTGTTTTTT. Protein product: CASSAYSDQGEKLFF.

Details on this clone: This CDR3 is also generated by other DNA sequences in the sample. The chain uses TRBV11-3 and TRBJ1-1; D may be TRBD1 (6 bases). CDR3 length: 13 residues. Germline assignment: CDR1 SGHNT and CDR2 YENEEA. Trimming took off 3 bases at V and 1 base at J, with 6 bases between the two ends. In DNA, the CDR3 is TGTGCCAGCAGCTTGACAGGGAACACTGAAGCTTTCTTT. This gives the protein CASSLTGNTEAFF.

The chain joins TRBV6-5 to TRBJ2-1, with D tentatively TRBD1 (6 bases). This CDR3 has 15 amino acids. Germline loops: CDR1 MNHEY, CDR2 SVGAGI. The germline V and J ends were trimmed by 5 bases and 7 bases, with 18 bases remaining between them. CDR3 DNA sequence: TGTGCCAGCAGTCAACAGGGACAAAGAAGTAATGAGCAGTTCTTC. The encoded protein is CASSQQGQRSNEQFF.

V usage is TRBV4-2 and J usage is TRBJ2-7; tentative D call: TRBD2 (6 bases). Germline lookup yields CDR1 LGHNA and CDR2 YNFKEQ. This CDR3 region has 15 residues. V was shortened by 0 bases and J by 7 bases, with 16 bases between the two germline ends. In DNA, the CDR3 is TGTGCCAGCAGCCAAGATCGGGCTAGCGCAAGGGAGCAGTACTTC. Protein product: CASSQDRASAREQYF.

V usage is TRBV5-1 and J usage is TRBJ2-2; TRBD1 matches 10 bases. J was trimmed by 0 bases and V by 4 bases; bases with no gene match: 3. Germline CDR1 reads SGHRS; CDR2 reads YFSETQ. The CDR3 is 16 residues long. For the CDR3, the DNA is TGCGCCAGCAGCGGGGACAGGGGCGCGAACACCGGGGAGCTGTTTTTT. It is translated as CASSGDRGANTGELFF.

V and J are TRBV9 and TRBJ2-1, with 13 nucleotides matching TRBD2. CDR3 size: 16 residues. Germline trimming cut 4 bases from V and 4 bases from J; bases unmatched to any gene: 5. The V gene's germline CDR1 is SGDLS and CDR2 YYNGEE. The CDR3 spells CASSPRTSGGYNEQFF. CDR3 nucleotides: TGTGCCAGCAGCCCGCGGACTAGCGGGGGATACAATGAGCAGTTCTTC.

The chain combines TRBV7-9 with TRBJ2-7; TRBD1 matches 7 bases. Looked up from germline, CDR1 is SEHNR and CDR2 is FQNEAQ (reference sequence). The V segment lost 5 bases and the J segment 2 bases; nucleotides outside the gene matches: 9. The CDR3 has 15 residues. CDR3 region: CASSTRTGNPYEQYF. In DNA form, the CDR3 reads TGTGCCAGCAGCACCAGGACAGGAAACCCCTACGAGCAGTACTTC.

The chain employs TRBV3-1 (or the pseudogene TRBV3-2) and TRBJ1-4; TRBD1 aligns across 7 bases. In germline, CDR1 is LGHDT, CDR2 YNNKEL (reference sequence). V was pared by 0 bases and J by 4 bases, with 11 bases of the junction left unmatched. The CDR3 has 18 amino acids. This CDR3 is CASSQESGQAAYNEKLFF. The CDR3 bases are TGTGCCAGCAGCCAAGAAAGTGGACAGGCGGCCTATAATGAAAAACTGTTTTTT.

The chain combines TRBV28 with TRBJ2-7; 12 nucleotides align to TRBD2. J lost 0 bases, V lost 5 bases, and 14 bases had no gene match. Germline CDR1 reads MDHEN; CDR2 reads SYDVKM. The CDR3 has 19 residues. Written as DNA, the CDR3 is TGTGCCAGCAGTCGTCGGCCGGGACTAGCGGGCCAAAGCTCCTACGAGCAGTACTTC. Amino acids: CASSRRPGLAGQSSYEQYF.

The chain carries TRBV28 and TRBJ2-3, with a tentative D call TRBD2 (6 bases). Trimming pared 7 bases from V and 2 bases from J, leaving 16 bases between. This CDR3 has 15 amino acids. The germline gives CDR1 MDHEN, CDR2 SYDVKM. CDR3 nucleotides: TGTGCCAGCATCCTCACCCAGCGGGCCACAGATACGCAGTATTTT. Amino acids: CASILTQRATDTQYF.

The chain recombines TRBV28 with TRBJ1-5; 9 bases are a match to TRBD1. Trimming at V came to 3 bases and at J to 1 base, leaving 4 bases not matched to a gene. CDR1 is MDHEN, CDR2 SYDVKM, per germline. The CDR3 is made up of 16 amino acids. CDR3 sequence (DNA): TGTGCCAGCAGTTTGCCGGACAGGGGAAGCAATCAGCCCCAGCATTTT. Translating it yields CASSLPDRGSNQPQHF.